The present TCR beta chain was sequenced within a study of T cell repertoires in cytomegalovirus infection (dated by TCRdb to between 2018 and 2021). With respect to the entire study: Because public TCR beta signatures pointed to carriage of CMV infection together with the matching HLA type, the HLA type of each donor mattered for the analysis.

Paper-wide results and their limitations: Carriers of CMV infection plus the relevant HLA type were discriminated by the cumulative frequency of public TCR beta family members in the study cohort and in an independent approximately 340-donor cohort. The ex vivo response was dominated by HLA-C-restricted CMV-specific TCR beta clonotypes, which also provided the single most frequent clonotype in two of eight donors.

Comments on this clonotype: Its antigen remains unidentified. The sample holds no much larger clone one base away, and base qualities are not on file.

Trimming costs V 2 bases and J 0 bases, and their ends lie 6 bases apart. Spanning cysteine to phenylalanine, the CDR3 consists of 14 amino acids. Only the CDR3 DNA stays, 42 bases, in frame from base 1. CDR1 and CDR2 are drawn from the germline V gene: MNHNS, SASEGT. Reads for this sample came from an Illumina HiSeq 1500. TCRdb reprocessed the public reads (quality trimming at Q25 with fastp, clone calling with MiXCR) and kept in-frame beta chains. Identical CDR3 protein sequences are pooled into one entry, listed with their most common genes and DNA. Recorded for this sample are about 450,000 distinct CDR3 sequences; roughly 30% of them occurred a single time. The top ten constitute roughly 15% of the sample.

The sequence derives from a human donor in good health (CMV status not recorded). Some clones in this sample may be carry-over from other donors' samples. The specimen was PBMCs. Recombination joined TRBV6-1 with TRBJ2-3, with an unclear D gene assignment. The DNA sequence is TGTGCCAGCAGTGAATTACAGAGCACAGATACGCAGTATTTT. Translated, this gives CASSELQSTDTQYF.